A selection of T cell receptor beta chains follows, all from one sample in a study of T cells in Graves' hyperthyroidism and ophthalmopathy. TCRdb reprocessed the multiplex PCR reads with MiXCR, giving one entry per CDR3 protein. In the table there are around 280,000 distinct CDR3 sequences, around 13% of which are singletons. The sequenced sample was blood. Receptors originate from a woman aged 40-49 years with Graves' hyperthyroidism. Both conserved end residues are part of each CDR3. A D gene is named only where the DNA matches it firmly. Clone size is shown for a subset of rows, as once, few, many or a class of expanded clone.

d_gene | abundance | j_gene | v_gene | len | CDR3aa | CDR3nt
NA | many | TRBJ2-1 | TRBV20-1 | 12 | CSASTSTREQFF | TGCAGTGCTAGTACAAGCACCCGGGAGCAGTTCTTC
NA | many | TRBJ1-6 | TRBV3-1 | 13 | CASSQGRNSPLHF | TGTGCCAGCAGCCAAGGTCGAAATTCACCCCTCCACTTT
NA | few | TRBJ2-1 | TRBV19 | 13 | CASSRLVHNEQFF | TGTGCCAGTAGTCGACTAGTTCACAATGAGCAGTTCTTC
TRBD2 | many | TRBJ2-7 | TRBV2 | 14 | CASRVAGLDYEQYF | TGTGCCAGCAGAGTAGCGGGGCTAGACTACGAGCAGTACTTC
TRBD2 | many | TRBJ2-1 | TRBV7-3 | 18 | CASSLVASGKGRYNEQFF | TGTGCCAGCAGCTTAGTTGCTAGCGGGAAAGGACGCTACAATGAGCAGTTCTTC
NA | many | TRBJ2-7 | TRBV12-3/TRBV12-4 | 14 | CASSLRDGLYEQYF | TGTGCCAGCAGTCTCCGGGACGGACTCTACGAGCAGTACTTC
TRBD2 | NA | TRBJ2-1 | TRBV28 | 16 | CASSSEREVSYNEQFF | TGTGCCAGCAGTTCAGAGCGGGAGGTTTCCTACAATGAGCAGTTCTTC
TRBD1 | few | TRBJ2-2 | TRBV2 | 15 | CASSYRGLGTGELFF | TGTGCCAGCAGTTACAGGGGGCTAGGCACCGGGGAGCTGTTTTTT
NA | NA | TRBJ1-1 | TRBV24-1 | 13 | CATSDFTGAKLVF | TGTGCCACCAGTGATTTTACGGGGGCGAAGCTGGTCTTT
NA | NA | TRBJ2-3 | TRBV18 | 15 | CASSPSRLVLDTQYF | TGTGCCAGCTCACCTTCCCGACTAGTCCTCGATACGCAGTATTTT
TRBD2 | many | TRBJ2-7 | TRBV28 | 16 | CASTERGGSRTYEQYF | TGTGCCAGCACCGAACGGGGGGGTAGTAGGACCTACGAGCAGTACTTC
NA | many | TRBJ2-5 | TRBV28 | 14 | CASNDVGSQETQYF | TGTGCCAGTAACGATGTCGGGTCCCAAGAGACCCAGTACTTC
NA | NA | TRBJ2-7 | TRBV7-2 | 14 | CASSRTASSYEQYF | TGTGCCAGCAGCCGGACCGCCAGCTCCTACGAGCAGTACTTC
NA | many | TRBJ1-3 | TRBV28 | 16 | CASSLFGVGAGNTIYF | TGTGCCAGCAGTTTATTTGGGGTAGGAGCTGGAAACACCATATATTTT
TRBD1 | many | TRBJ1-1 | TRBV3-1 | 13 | CASSQTGGGEAFF | TGTGCCAGCAGCCAGACAGGGGGAGGTGAAGCTTTCTTT
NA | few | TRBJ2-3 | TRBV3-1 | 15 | CASSPDPEGEDTQYF | TGTGCCAGCAGCCCAGACCCCGAGGGTGAGGATACGCAGTATTTT
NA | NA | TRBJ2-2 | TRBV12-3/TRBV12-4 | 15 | CASSPGIPNTGELFF | TGTGCCAGCAGCCCCGGGATCCCAAACACCGGGGAGCTGTTTTTT
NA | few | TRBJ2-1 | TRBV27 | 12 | CASSPTGIEQFF | TGTGCCAGCAGTCCTACAGGGATTGAGCAGTTCTTC
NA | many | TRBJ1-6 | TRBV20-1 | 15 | CSARDQTGQGSPLHF | TGCAGTGCTAGAGATCAGACAGGCCAGGGGTCACCCCTCCACTTT
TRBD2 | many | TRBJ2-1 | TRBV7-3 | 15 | CASSLAAGVSNEQFF | TGTGCCAGCAGCCTTGCCGCGGGAGTAAGCAATGAGCAGTTCTTC
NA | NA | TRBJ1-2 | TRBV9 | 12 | CASSVTAYGYTF | TGTGCCAGCAGCGTAACAGCCTATGGCTACACCTTC
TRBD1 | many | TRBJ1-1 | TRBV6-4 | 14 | CASKRTGANTEAFF | TGTGCCAGCAAAAGAACAGGGGCGAACACTGAAGCTTTCTTT